Sequencing of this TCR beta chain was carried out in a study of T-cell reconstitution after alpha-beta-depleted transplantation in children. Researchers prepared the TCRbeta library using unique molecular identifiers, the study reports. TCRdb used MiXCR to reprocess the PCR reads, holding one entry per CDR3 protein. The table lists 90,000 to 130,000 distinct CDR3 sequences, 10% of them singletons, with 8% to 9.5% in the top ten. Ten or more counts support this clonotype. The CDR3 covers 16 residues. Per germline, CDR1 WSHSY and CDR2 SAAADI. After removal of 7 bases from V and 3 bases from J, the junction contained 7 bases not matched to a gene.

The chain uses TRBV10-2 and TRBJ2-3; 13 nucleotides agree with TRBD2. The origin of this receptor is a human donor who donated a stem cell graft to a child with acute lymphoblastic leukemia. This material consisted of PBMCs from the stem cell graft donor, taken from the stem cell graft. DNA for the CDR3: TGCGCCAGCACTGGACTAGCGGGAGAGGTGACAGATACGCAGTATTTT. This translates into CASTGLAGEVTDTQYF.